These T cell receptor beta chains were read from a single sample in a study of blood T cells in healthy people across ages. Using its own MiXCR run on the 5' RACE reads, TCRdb lists one record per CDR3 protein. The sample contains under 1,000,000 distinct CDR3 sequences, less than 60% of which appear only once. What was sequenced was blood. The receptors originated from a man older than 75 in good health. Both conserved end residues are part of each CDR3. A D gene is named only where the DNA matches it firmly. Clone sizes are given selectively: once, few, many, or a class where the clone is expanded.

clone_size | j_call | d_call | v_call | cdr3_aa | cdr3_nt
- | TRBJ1-5 | TRBD1 | TRBV29-1 | CSVGGQDNQPQHF | TGCAGCGTTGGCGGACAGGACAATCAGCCCCAGCATTTT
- | TRBJ2-7 | - | TRBV6-6 | CASSRARDGGSYEQYF | TGTGCCAGCAGCCGCGCCAGGGACGGCGGCTCCTACGAGCAGTACTTC
- | TRBJ1-2 | TRBD1 | TRBV7-2 | CASSSRQGVYGGYTF | TGTGCCAGCAGCTCTCGACAGGGGGTCTACGGTGGCTACACCTTC
few | TRBJ2-7 | - | TRBV15 | CATSRGGGQGTYEQYF | TGTGCCACCAGCAGAGGGGGAGGCCAGGGGACGTACGAGCAGTACTTC
- | TRBJ1-2 | TRBD1 | TRBV7-2 | CASSSTGGRSYGYTF | TGTGCCAGCAGTTCTACAGGGGGCCGGTCCTATGGCTACACCTTC
few | TRBJ2-3 | TRBD1 | TRBV7-9 | CASSLRRLRDRGSAGDTQYF | TGTGCCAGCAGCTTACGACGATTAAGGGACAGGGGTTCCGCGGGAGATACGCAGTATTTT
many | TRBJ2-6 | - | TRBV6-5 | CASSRGHAGANVLTF | TGTGCCAGCAGCCGGGGACATGCTGGGGCCAACGTCCTGACTTTC
few | TRBJ2-5 | - | TRBV20-1 | CGPSNNEQYF | TGCGGTCCCAGCAACAATGAGCAGTACTTC
- | TRBJ2-1 | TRBD2 | TRBV29-1 | CSLGTSGSYEQFF | TGCAGCTTAGGGACTAGCGGGAGCTATGAGCAGTTCTTC
- | TRBJ2-1 | TRBD2 | TRBV24-1 | CATSDRSGRAYNEQFF | TGTGCCACCAGTGACCGGAGCGGGAGGGCCTACAATGAGCAGTTCTTC
- | TRBJ2-7 | TRBD2 | TRBV6-2/TRBV6-3 | CASISGTSVYEQYF | TGTGCCAGCATATCCGGGACTAGCGTCTACGAGCAGTACTTC
few | TRBJ2-5 | - | TRBV2 | CASSDVRGGQETQYF | TGTGCCAGCAGTGACGTCCGGGGTGGGCAAGAGACCCAGTACTTC
few | TRBJ1-4 | TRBD1 | TRBV20-1 | CSARSGGTGGEKLFF | TGCAGTGCTAGGTCGGGCGGGACAGGTGGTGAAAAACTGTTTTTT
- | TRBJ2-1 | TRBD2 | TRBV29-1 | CSVTGTSTYNEQFF | TGCAGCGTTACCGGGACTAGCACCTACAATGAGCAGTTCTTC
- | TRBJ1-1 | - | TRBV29-1 | CSVAHMEEAFF | TGCAGCGTTGCACACATGGAGGAAGCTTTCTTT
- | TRBJ2-5 | - | TRBV20-1 | CSPTGRSETQYF | TGCAGTCCGACCGGGCGATCAGAGACCCAGTACTTC
few | TRBJ2-1 | - | TRBV7-2 | CASSSVERGEQFF | TGTGCCAGCAGCTCGGTCGAGAGGGGTGAGCAGTTCTTC
few | TRBJ2-7 | TRBD1 | TRBV27 | CASSTDRDRDYEQYF | TGTGCCAGCAGTACGGACCGGGACAGGGACTACGAGCAGTACTTC
- | TRBJ2-7 | TRBD2 | TRBV10-3 | CAISNGGGSYEQYF | TGTGCCATCAGTAACGGCGGGGGCTCCTACGAGCAGTACTTC
- | TRBJ2-1 | - | TRBV5-1 | CASRTGDASGEQFF | TGCGCCAGCAGAACTGGGGACGCCTCAGGAGAGCAGTTCTTC
many | TRBJ2-7 | TRBD1 | TRBV15 | CATSRATGKAYEQYF | TGTGCCACCAGCAGAGCGACAGGGAAAGCCTACGAGCAGTACTTC
- | TRBJ2-3 | - | TRBV11-1 | CASSLVLGGTDTQYF | TGTGCCAGCAGCTTAGTCCTAGGAGGCACAGATACGCAGTATTTT
few | TRBJ1-2 | - | TRBV12-3/TRBV12-4 | CASSLLVQGHNYGYTF | TGTGCCAGCAGTTTATTAGTCCAGGGTCATAACTATGGCTACACCTTC
few | TRBJ2-7 | - | TRBV5-6 | CASSVTAYGSEQYF | TGTGCCAGCAGCGTGACAGCTTACGGAAGCGAGCAGTACTTC
- | TRBJ1-5 | - | TRBV12-3/TRBV12-4 | CASSNRAQPQHF | TGTGCCAGCAGCAACAGGGCACAGCCCCAGCATTTT
- | TRBJ1-3 | - | TRBV5-1 | CASSLVPFSGNTIYF | TGCGCCAGCAGCTTGGTTCCGTTCTCTGGAAACACCATATATTTT
- | TRBJ2-1 | TRBD2 | TRBV4-2 | CASSQDLLAREWNEQFF | TGTGCCAGCAGCCAAGACCTACTAGCGAGGGAGTGGAATGAGCAGTTCTTC
few | TRBJ1-5 | - | TRBV10-3 | CAISEGESYSNQPQHF | TGTGCCATCAGTGAAGGGGAGTCTTATAGCAATCAGCCCCAGCATTTT